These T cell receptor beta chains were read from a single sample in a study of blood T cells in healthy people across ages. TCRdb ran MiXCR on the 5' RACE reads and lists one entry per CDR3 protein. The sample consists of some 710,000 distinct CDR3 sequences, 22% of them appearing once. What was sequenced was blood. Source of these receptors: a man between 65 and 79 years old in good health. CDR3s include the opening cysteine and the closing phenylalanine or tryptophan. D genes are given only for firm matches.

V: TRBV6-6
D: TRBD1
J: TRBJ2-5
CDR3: CASSPDRVFKETQYF

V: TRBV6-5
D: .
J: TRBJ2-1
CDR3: CASRQGVGEQFF

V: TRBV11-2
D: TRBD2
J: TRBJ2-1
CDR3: CASSLNNLAGEGGQFF

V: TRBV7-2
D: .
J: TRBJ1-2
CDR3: CASSVTGSANYGYTF

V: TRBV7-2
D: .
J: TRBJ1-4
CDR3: CASSLGGLAYEKLFF

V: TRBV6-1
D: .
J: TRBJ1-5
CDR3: CASSKQGFTSNQPQHF

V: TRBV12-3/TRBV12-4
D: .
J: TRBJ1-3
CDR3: CATSRGWGNTIYF

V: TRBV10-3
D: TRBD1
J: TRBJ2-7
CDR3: CAISERDRSYEQYF

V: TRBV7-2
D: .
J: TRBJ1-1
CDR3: CASSPQLGASEAFF

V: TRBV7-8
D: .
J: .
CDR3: CASSPPDTISYNEQFF

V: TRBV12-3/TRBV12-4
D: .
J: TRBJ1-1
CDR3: CASSLSRRFWAFF

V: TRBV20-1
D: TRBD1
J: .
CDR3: CSGRQGGRSYEQYF

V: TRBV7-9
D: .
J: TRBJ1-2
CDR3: CASSEGGSRAPF

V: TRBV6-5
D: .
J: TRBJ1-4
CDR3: CASSGGEVGEKLFF

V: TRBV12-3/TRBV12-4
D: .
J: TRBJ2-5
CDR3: CASSPSRGAREQYF

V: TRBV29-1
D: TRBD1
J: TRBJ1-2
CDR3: CSANMDRSSGYTF

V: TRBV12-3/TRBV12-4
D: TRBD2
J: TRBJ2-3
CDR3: CASSLARAGGADTQYF

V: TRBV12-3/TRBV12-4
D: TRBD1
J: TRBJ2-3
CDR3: CASSQIRRDRGTDTEYF

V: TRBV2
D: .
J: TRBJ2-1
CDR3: CASSRDTNYNEQFF

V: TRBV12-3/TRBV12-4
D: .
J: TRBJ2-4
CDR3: CASSPPNWGLAKNIQYF

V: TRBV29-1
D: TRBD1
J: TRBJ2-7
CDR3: CSVGDSYEQYF

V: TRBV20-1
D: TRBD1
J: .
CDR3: CSAIETGGEQFF

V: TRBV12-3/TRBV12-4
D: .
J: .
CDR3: CASSLSYRVYEQYF

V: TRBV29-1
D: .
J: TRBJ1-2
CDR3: CSVLIGWGYTF

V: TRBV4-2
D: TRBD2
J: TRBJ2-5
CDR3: CASSQDWGLAEETQYF

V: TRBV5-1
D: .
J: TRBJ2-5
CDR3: CASSTLNQETQYF

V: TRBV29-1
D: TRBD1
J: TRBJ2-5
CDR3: CSVVMTGGGKTQYF

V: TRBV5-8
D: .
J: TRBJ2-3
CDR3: CASRKVGRDTQYF

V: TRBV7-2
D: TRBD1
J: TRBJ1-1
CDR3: CASSFRTGAMNTEAFF

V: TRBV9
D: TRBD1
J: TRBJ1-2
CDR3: CASSPQTGSFYGYTF

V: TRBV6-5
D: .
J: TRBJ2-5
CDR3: CASSYSLDFQETQYF

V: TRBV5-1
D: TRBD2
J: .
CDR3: CASTRLAGSNYEQYF

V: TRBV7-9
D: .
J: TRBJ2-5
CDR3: CASSSPNHETQYF

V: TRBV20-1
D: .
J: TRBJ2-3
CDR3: CSTGVTDTQYF

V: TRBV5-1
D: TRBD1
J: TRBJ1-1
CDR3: CASSLATGWNTEAFF

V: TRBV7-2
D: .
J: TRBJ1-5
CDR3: CASSLPPGQYQHF

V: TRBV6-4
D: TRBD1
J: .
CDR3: CASSDQNRGIRNEQFF

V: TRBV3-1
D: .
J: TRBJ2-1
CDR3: CASSQVLGEQFF

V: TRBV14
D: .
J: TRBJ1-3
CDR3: CASSPSLSGNTIYF

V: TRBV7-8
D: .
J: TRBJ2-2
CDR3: CASSPAPGQNTGELFF

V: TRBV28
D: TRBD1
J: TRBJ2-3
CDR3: CASSPDRGFEDTQYF

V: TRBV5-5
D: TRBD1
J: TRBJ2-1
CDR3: CASSRRGLEQFF

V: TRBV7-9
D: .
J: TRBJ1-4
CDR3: CASSPGATIEKLFF

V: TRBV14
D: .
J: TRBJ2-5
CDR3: CASSQEDSTVPRETQYF

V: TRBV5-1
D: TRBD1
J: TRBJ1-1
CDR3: CASSYGTGGFMNTEAFF

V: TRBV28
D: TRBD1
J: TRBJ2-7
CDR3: CASSGQGLGYEQYF

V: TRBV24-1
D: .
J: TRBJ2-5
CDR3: CATSDGGLETQYF

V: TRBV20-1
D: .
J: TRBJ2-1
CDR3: CSARDQGAYNEQFF

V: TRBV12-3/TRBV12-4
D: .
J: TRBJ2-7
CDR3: CASSLTYEQYF

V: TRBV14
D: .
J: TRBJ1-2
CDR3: CASSQGPWSGYTF

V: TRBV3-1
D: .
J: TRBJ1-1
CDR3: CASSQVLSVTEASF

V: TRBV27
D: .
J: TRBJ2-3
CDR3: CASSFPKSADTQYF

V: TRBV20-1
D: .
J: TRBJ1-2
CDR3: CSARGQYRGYTF

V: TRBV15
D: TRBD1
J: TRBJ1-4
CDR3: CATSREGTGDANEKLFF

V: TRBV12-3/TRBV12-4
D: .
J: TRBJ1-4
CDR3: CASKETTNEKLFF

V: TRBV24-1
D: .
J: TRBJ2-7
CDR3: CATSDRGKPYEQYF

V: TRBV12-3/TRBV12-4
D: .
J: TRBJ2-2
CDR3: CASSRGELFF

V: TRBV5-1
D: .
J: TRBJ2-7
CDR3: CASSLGAVSPVYEQYF

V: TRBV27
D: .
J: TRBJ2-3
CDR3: CASSLLRRLGADTQYF

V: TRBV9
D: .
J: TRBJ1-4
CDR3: CASSGTAINEKLFF